This T cell receptor (beta chain) was sequenced in a study of shared clonotypes between healthy human individuals. Study outcomes and limitations: What limited the represented genetic and exposure-history diversity was the small number of donors.

As defined, naive CD8 cells were CD45RO-negative and positively selected for CCR7, with terminally differentiated effector memory CD45RA+ cells excluded. Only Caucasian adults living in Nashville, Tennessee served as donors. As to this clone: The antigen is not known.

The ends lost 1 base at V and 3 bases at J; junction bases unmatched: 4. Germline-derived CDR1 and CDR2 are SGHKS and YYEKEE (reference sequence). The CDR3 is 15 amino acids. Evenly divided among several immunoSEQ plates was the genomic DNA of each subset. Tens of thousands of T cell genomes, or around 180 ng DNA, went into the sorted-subset replicate PCRs. TCRdb keeps only in-frame clones here, not all; method: immunoSEQ multiplex PCR. The data show about 2.2 million clones, with 93% seen just once and 1.5% to 2% held by the top ten. This receptor was identified in a man younger than 35 in good health. Some clones in this sample may be carry-over from other donors' samples. This chain links TRBV5-5 with TRBJ1-2; TRBD1 matches 9 bases. The sequenced sample consisted of naive CD8+ T cells from PBMCs. CDR3 sequence: CASSLTGQGHYGYTF. The CDR3 DNA reads TGTGCCAGCAGCTTGACCGGACAGGGGCACTATGGCTACACCTTC.